This T cell receptor beta chain emerged from a study of cytomegalovirus exposure and HLA in healthy donors. Germline assignment: CDR1 MNHEY and CDR2 SMNVEV (reference sequence). Trimming removed 5 bases from V and 2 bases from J, with 16 bases in between. This CDR3 has 15 amino acids. 13 Jbeta primers and 60 Vbeta primers were used for the PCR. Some clones are missing from TCRdb's copy, which holds only in-frame ones; the method was immunoSEQ multiplex PCR. The table records roughly 90,000 clones, under 80% of them present only once. The sequencing sample was made of PBMCs. This chain joins TRBV27 and TRBJ2-7; possibly TRBD1 for D (6 bases). The sequence was obtained from a young man in good health and CMV-seropositive. CDR3 amino acids: CASSDLYQGPYEQYF. The CDR3 DNA reads TGTGCCAGCAGTGATCTCTACCAGGGGCCCTACGAGCAGTACTTC.